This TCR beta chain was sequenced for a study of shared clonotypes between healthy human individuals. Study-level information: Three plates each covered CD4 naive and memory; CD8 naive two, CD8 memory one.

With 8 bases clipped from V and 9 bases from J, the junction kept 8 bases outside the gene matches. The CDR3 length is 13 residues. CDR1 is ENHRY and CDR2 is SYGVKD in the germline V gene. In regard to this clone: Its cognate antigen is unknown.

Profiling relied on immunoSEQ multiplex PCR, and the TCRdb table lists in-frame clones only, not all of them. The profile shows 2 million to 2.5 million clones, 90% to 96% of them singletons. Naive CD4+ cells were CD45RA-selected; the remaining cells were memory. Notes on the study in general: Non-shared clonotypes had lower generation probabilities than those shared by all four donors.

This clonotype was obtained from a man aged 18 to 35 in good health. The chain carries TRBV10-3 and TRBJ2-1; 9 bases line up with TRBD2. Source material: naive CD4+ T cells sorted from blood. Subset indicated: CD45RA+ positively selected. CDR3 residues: CAIGAGGPPEQFF. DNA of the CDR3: TGTGCCATCGGGGCGGGGGGGCCACCTGAGCAGTTCTTC.